This is a list of T cell receptor beta chains from one sample in a study of CD8 T cells in Susac syndrome. One entry per CDR3 protein, called by TCRdb with MiXCR from the immunoSEQ multiplex PCR reads. The repertoire holds 80,000 or so distinct CDR3 sequences, approximately 96% seen once, with around 0.41% in the top ten. Sequencing was performed on CD8+ T cells from PBMCs. The receptors were gathered from a human donor with Susac syndrome. CDR3s include the opening cysteine and the closing phenylalanine or tryptophan. A D gene is named only where the DNA matches it firmly. Clone size is given for some rows only: seen once, a few or many times, or a class if the clone is expanded.

TRBJ2-1	once	TRBV5-4	NA	CASSLWSRSDEQFF	TGTGCCAGCAGCTTGTGGTCACGATCGGATGAGCAGTTCTTC
TRBJ2-5	NA	TRBV15	NA	CATSRGHSNTKGYQETQYF	TGTGCCACCAGCAGAGGACATAGTAATACAAAGGGGTACCAAGAGACCCAGTACTTC
TRBJ1-2	once	TRBV9	TRBD1	CASSGRRTGGRGYTF	TGTGCCAGCAGCGGAAGAAGGACAGGGGGCCGGGGCTACACCTTC
TRBJ2-3	NA	TRBV6-5	TRBD2	CASSYLPHSQRELSDTQYF	TGTGCCAGCAGTTACTTACCACACTCGCAGCGGGAGCTGTCAGATACGCAGTATTTT
TRBJ1-4	NA	TRBV25-1	NA	CASSATGGEKLFF	TGTGCCAGCAGTGCGACAGGCGGCGAAAAACTGTTTTTT
TRBJ2-7	NA	TRBV29-1	TRBD2	CSVHTSDSYEQYF	TGCAGCGTCCATACTAGCGACTCCTACGAGCAGTACTTC
TRBJ2-7	NA	TRBV5-1	TRBD2	CASSQGLAYEQYF	TGCGCCAGCAGCCAGGGACTAGCCTACGAGCAGTACTTC
TRBJ2-7	NA	TRBV7-9	NA	CASSLDPGANEQYF	TGTGCCAGCAGCTTGGACCCGGGGGCGAACGAGCAGTACTTC
TRBJ2-2	NA	TRBV29-1	TRBD1	CSVAGQFGELFF	TGCAGCGTTGCGGGACAGTTCGGGGAGCTGTTTTTT
TRBJ1-4	NA	TRBV4-2	NA	CASSQDNEKLFF	TGTGCCAGCAGCCAGGATAATGAAAAACTGTTTTTT
TRBJ2-7	once	TRBV20-1	TRBD1	CSARQGRYEQYF	TGCAGTGCCAGACAGGGGCGGTACGAGCAGTACTTC
TRBJ2-2	NA	TRBV24-1	NA	CATSDKALTGELFF	TGTGCCACCAGTGATAAAGCATTAACCGGGGAGCTGTTTTTT